The clone carrying this T cell receptor (beta chain) has just one count. CD8 cells regarded as naive lacked CD45RO, were positively chosen for CCR7, and omitted terminally differentiated effector memory CD45RA+ cells. The donors, all of them Caucasian adults, lived in Nashville, Tennessee. Trimming cost V 5 bases and J 2 bases; bases outside gene matches: 9. From germline, CDR1 is MNHEY and CDR2 SMNVEV (reference sequence). The CDR3 consists of 15 residues. This entry is derived from a study of shared clonotypes between healthy human individuals. Profiled with immunoSEQ multiplex PCR; TCRdb holds only in-frame clones, not every one. The table has approximately 1.9 million clones, around 95% seen once.

This TCR came from a man between 18 and 35 years old in good health. Some clones in this sample may be carry-over from other donors' samples. The chain is built from TRBV27 and TRBJ2-7, with 7 bases fitting TRBD1. Specimen: naive CD8+ T cells from PBMCs. As DNA, the CDR3 is TGTGCCAGCAGTGCCGGGACAGCTCTAGCCTACGAGCAGTACTTC. The encoded protein is CASSAGTALAYEQYF.